Sequencing of this TCR beta chain was carried out in a study of T cells in tuberculosis. Study in general: T cells were selected with CD1B tetramers loaded with glucose monomycolate. Overall study findings and caveats: Smaller alpha distances in active tuberculosis partly reflected shorter CDR3-alpha lengths.

CDR1 and CDR2 from the germline V gene are SGHRS and YFSETQ. CDR3 size: 13 residues. The J segment lost 5 bases and the V segment lost 2 bases, leaving 4 bases of the junction unmatched. As concerns this clone: Its target is unknown.

TCRdb's table, derived via immunoSEQ multiplex PCR, lists solely in-frame clones and lacks some. This sample has roughly 41,000 clones; about 94% occur once, and the top ten carry about 12%. This clonotype was obtained from a donor between 10 and 35 years old with latent tuberculosis or without tuberculosis infection. Some clones in this sample may be carry-over from other donors' samples. The specimen was PBMCs. The chain recombines TRBV5-1 with TRBJ2-7; 7 nucleotides match TRBD2. The CDR3 DNA sequence: TGCGCCAGCAGCTTCGGGGAGGGACACGAGCAGTACTTC. Translated, it gives CASSFGEGHEQYF.